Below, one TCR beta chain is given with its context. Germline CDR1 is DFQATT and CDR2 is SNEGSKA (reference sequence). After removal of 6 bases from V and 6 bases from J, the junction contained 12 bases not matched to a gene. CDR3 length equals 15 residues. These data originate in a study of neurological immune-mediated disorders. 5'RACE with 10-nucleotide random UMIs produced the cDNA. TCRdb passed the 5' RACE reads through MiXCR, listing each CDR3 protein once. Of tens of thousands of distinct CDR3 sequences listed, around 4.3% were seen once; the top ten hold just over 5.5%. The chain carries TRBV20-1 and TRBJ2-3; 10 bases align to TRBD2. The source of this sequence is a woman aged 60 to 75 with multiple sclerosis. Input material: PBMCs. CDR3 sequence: CSAPPAGGPWDTQYF. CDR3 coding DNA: TGCAGTGCCCCCCCAGCGGGAGGGCCGTGGGATACGCAGTATTTT.